These T cell receptor beta chains were read from a single sample in a study of beta chain features in type 1 diabetes. The data were produced by immunoSEQ multiplex PCR, yet TCRdb's version contains in-frame clones alone and is incomplete. This sample yields 130,000 to 150,000 clones, of which 7% to 10% are seen a single time; approximately 0.68% belongs to the top ten. The sequencing input was central memory CD4+ T cells from blood. Source of these receptors: a man younger than 35 in good health. CDR3s leave out the opening cysteine and the closing phenylalanine or tryptophan. D genes are given only for firm matches.

V	D	length	J	CDR3
TRBV10-3	TRBD1	13	TRBJ2-7	AISEKGQGAGEQY
TRBV25-1	NA	15	TRBJ1-3	ASSEYSGPRPGNTIY
TRBV4-2	NA	10	TRBJ2-3	ASSPYQDTQY
TRBV11-2	TRBD1	11	TRBJ1-1	ASSDRVHTEAF
TRBV5-1	NA	13	TRBJ2-2	ASSLAPGHTGELF
TRBV2	TRBD1	10	TRBJ1-2	ASSGDRGGYT
TRBV4-3	NA	11	TRBJ1-1	ASSQDFSGKAF
TRBV4-3	NA	13	TRBJ2-6	ASSQVSAGANVLT
TRBV16	TRBD1	15	TRBJ2-6	ASRLGQGLSGANVLT
TRBV11-3	TRBD1	13	TRBJ1-6	ASSLGGTADSPLH
TRBV7-9	TRBD1	13	TRBJ1-3	ASSLMGQHINTIY
TRBV2	TRBD1	13	TRBJ2-5	ASMKGQGEELTQY
TRBV7-2	NA	10	TRBJ2-1	ASSDWNNEQF
TRBV7-2	NA	10	TRBJ2-5	ASSQNRETQY
TRBV6-5	TRBD2	12	TRBJ2-5	ASSSQLAGETQY
TRBV7-9	TRBD2	13	TRBJ2-5	ASSARLAEQETQY
TRBV29-1	TRBD2	12	TRBJ2-3	SVFSGGAGDTQY
TRBV5-4	NA	13	TRBJ2-7	ASSLPGRNREEQY
TRBV5-4	NA	13	TRBJ1-1	ASSLEGDVGTEAF
TRBV18	NA	15	TRBJ1-5	ASSPPVNFRANQPQH
TRBV5-1	TRBD2	11	TRBJ2-7	ASRSGLDARQY
TRBV7-2	NA	13	TRBJ2-1	ASSPSIDRNNEQF
TRBV2	NA	12	TRBJ1-4	ASRIGGDNEKLF
TRBV6-5	TRBD1	13	TRBJ2-7	ASSYSGGQGYEQY
TRBV5-1	TRBD1	14	TRBJ1-2	ASSVRSTGGAEGYT
TRBV7-8	NA	13	NA	ASSLYGESSYEQY
TRBV13	NA	15	TRBJ2-1	ASSLTHGRASYNEQF
TRBV11-2	TRBD2	11	TRBJ2-5	ASTLRGVETQY
TRBV11-2	TRBD1	15	TRBJ1-6	ASSLGGDRNYNSPLH
TRBV5-1	TRBD2	13	TRBJ2-1	ASSGGTSVYNEQF
TRBV7-9	NA	13	TRBJ2-3	ASSFGHLSTDTQY
TRBV4-2	NA	12	TRBJ1-4	ASSQDRLNEKLF
TRBV6-1	NA	15	TRBJ2-7	ASSEALVRAGDYEQY
TRBV20-1	NA	9	TRBJ2-4	SADTWNIQY
TRBV5-1	TRBD2	13	TRBJ2-3	ASTTTAGTPDTQY
TRBV5-1	NA	12	TRBJ2-3	ASSSPSQADTQY
TRBV19	NA	11	TRBJ2-5	ASSRAYQETQY
TRBV5-1	TRBD1	12	TRBJ1-1	ASSKTGQNTEAF
TRBV7-9	TRBD1	14	TRBJ2-3	ASLSWTGSPTDTQY
TRBV2	NA	13	TRBJ2-1	ASSGRQPSVNEQF
TRBV7-2	NA	11	TRBJ2-7	ASSPGGSYEQY
TRBV5-4	TRBD2	10	TRBJ2-5	ASTSGGETQY
TRBV7-2	NA	11	TRBJ1-5	ASSLEPNQPQH
TRBV5-1	TRBD1	12	TRBJ2-1	ASRLGQDNNEQF
TRBV5-4	TRBD2	14	TRBJ2-2	ASSPGGRANTGELF
TRBV7-2	NA	12	TRBJ1-2	ASSRPGSGYGYT
TRBV28	NA	12	TRBJ2-7	ASLTGTGHHEQY
TRBV5-5	NA	12	TRBJ1-5	ASSRDNSNQPQH
TRBV28	NA	11	TRBJ1-2	ASRVGQKYGYT